The 29 T cell receptor beta chains below were found in one sample sequenced in a study of T cell changes during pregnancy in multiple sclerosis (dated by TCRdb to between 2018 and 2020). To prepare the library, the immunoSEQ multiplex PCR assay was applied. TCRdb mirrors the immuneACCESS table, restricted to in-frame sequences. Some clones are absent from its copies; in checked studies, under half trace to an unresolved V gene, and the reason for the others is unknown. The sample records about 130,000 clones, about 95% of which are singletons. The biggest ten clones account for less than 0.55% of the sample. The specimen was peripheral blood, collected after pregnancy. These receptor sequences come from a female donor with multiple sclerosis, enrolled in a pregnancy study.

The chain joins TRBV19 to TRBJ2-3, with D possibly being TRBD2 (6 bases). This CDR3 spans 15 amino acids. Germline lookup yields CDR1 LNHDA and CDR2 SQIVND (reference sequence). Trimming left V 7 bases short and J 5 bases short, with 19 bases between. In nucleotides, the CDR3 is TGTGCCAGTACCTATGGAGGGAGCTCCCAAGATACGCAGTATTTT. Its protein product is CASTYGGSSQDTQYF. Full variable domain (missing parts from reference TRBV19 and TRBJ2-3): DGGITQSPKYLFRKEGQNVTLSCEQNLNHDAMYWYRQDPGQGLRLIYYSQIVNDFQKGDIAEGYSVSREKKESFPLTVTSAQKNPTAFYLCASTYGGSSQDTQYFGPGTRLTVL.

This sequence joins TRBV19 and TRBJ2-2; 8 nucleotides line up with TRBD2. The J segment lost 9 bases and the V segment lost 7 bases, leaving 4 bases of the junction unmatched. The V gene's germline CDR1 is LNHDA and CDR2 SQIVND (reference sequence). The CDR3 loop spans 12 amino acids. CDR3: CASTREGRELFF. The CDR3 region has the DNA TGTGCCAGTACACGGGAGGGCCGGGAGCTGTTTTTT.

The gene calls are TRBV5-6 and TRBJ2-7; D ambiguous. With 0 bases removed from V and 5 bases from J, the gap between germline ends came to 6 bases. The CDR3 is 12 amino acids. In germline, CDR1 is SGHDT, CDR2 YYEEEE. CDR3 in amino acids: CASSLAPNEQYF. Here the CDR3 DNA reads TGTGCCAGCAGCTTGGCCCCCAACGAGCAGTACTTC.

The genes are TRBV19 and TRBJ1-1, with D perhaps TRBD1 (6 bases). In germline, CDR1 is LNHDA, CDR2 SQIVND (reference sequence). CDR3 length: 15 amino acids. The V end lost 2 bases, the J end lost 3 bases, and 13 bases lay between the germline ends. In DNA, the CDR3 is TGTGCCAGTAGTATACTAAGCAGGGGAGACACTGAAGCTTTCTTT. It is translated as CASSILSRGDTEAFF.

CDR3 nucleotide sequence: TGTGCCAGCCGGCTCGGACAGTATGGCTACACCTTC. Translation gives CASRLGQYGYTF. The V gene is TRBV28, the J gene TRBJ1-2; D perhaps matches TRBD1 (6 bases). This CDR3 has 12 amino acids. Germline V gene lookup returns CDR1 MDHEN and CDR2 SYDVKM. V was clipped by 8 bases and J by 5 bases, with 12 bases between them.

The J gene is TRBJ1-4, the V gene TRBV25-1, with 8 bases that match TRBD1. With V trimmed by 4 bases and J by 11 bases, 3 bases remained unmatched. CDR3 length equals 12 residues. The germline CDR1 and CDR2 sequences are MGHDK and SYGVNS. For the CDR3, the DNA is TGTGCCAGCAGTGGGGGACAGGACAAACTGTTTTTT. It yields the protein CASSGGQDKLFF.

The chain carries TRBV6-5 and TRBJ2-7, with 12 bases aligning to TRBD2. J gave up 2 bases and V 6 bases, and 2 bases lay outside the gene matches. Looked up from germline, CDR1 is MNHEY and CDR2 is SVGAGI. The CDR3 is made up of 14 amino acids. The CDR3 DNA is TGTGCCAGCAGCGGGACTAGCGGGCCCTACGAGCAGTACTTC. Protein: CASSGTSGPYEQYF.

V usage is TRBV27 and J usage is TRBJ1-1; 9 bases align to TRBD1. Losses at the gene ends were 6 bases for V and 10 bases for J; bases not matched to a gene: 9. The CDR3 sequence is 13 residues long. The V gene's germline CDR1 is MNHEY and CDR2 SMNVEV (reference sequence). CDR3 amino acids: CASSHGQGSAAFF. For the CDR3, the DNA is TGTGCCAGCAGCCACGGACAGGGGAGTGCAGCTTTCTTT.

V and J are TRBV30 and TRBJ1-5, with D possibly being TRBD1 (6 bases). Between the trimmed V and J ends, which lost 1 base and 5 bases, there was a span of 12 bases. This CDR3 spans 14 amino acids. Germline V gene lookup returns CDR1 GTSNPN and CDR2 SVGIG (reference sequence). The CDR3 spells CAWSEGQGHQPQHF. The CDR3 DNA reads as TGTGCCTGGAGTGAAGGGCAGGGGCATCAGCCCCAGCATTTT.

The chain links TRBV7-9 to TRBJ2-1, with TRBD2 as a possible D gene (6 bases). V was trimmed by 4 bases and J by 3 bases, leaving 16 bases between them. This CDR3 comprises 16 residues. Germline V lookup: CDR1 SEHNR, CDR2 FQNEAQ (reference sequence). The CDR3 loop is CASSSYRGKFYNEQFF. The CDR3 DNA is TGTGCCAGCAGCTCCTATCGCGGGAAGTTCTACAATGAGCAGTTCTTC. The full variable domain, with the rest looked up from reference TRBV7-9 and TRBJ2-1, is DTGVSQNPRHKITKRGQNVTFRCDPISEHNRLYWYRQTLGQGPEFLTYFQNEAQLEKSRLLSDRFSAERPKGSFSTLEIQRTEQGDSAMYLCASSSYRGKFYNEQFFGPGTRLTVL.

The chain joins TRBV28 to TRBJ1-6, with TRBD1 matching over 10 bases. With V trimmed by 4 bases and J by 14 bases, 8 bases remained unmatched. Germline CDR1 and CDR2: MDHEN and SYDVKM. The CDR3 loop spans 14 amino acids. The CDR3 sequence is CASSWGDRGGSLHF. The DNA for the CDR3 is TGTGCCAGCAGTTGGGGGGACAGGGGAGGGTCCCTCCACTTT.

The chain is built from TRBV19 and TRBJ2-7; 10 nucleotides match TRBD2. CDR1 and CDR2 from the germline V gene are LNHDA and SQIVND (reference sequence). The CDR3 loop spans 17 amino acids. Losses at the gene ends were 3 bases for V and 0 bases for J; bases not matched to a gene: 8. CDR3 loop: CASSMASGSSSSYEQYF. In nucleotides, the CDR3 is TGTGCCAGTAGTATGGCTAGCGGGAGTTCCTCCTCCTACGAGCAGTACTTC.

The chain links TRBV19 to TRBJ1-1, with D tentatively TRBD1 (6 bases). Germline V gene lookup returns CDR1 LNHDA and CDR2 SQIVND (reference sequence). The CDR3 consists of 12 residues. The V and J ends lost 7 bases and 0 bases respectively, with 6 bases between them. The CDR3 spells CASNRVNTEAFF. The DNA of the CDR3 is TGTGCCAGTAACAGGGTGAACACTGAAGCTTTCTTT.

V gene TRBV25-1 combines with J gene TRBJ1-2; no clear D gene. Trimming left V 3 bases short and J 0 bases short, with 14 bases between. The CDR3 contains 16 residues. Germline V gives CDR1 MGHDK, CDR2 SYGVNS. The CDR3 here is CASSDPSTLANYGYTF. The DNA for the CDR3 is TGTGCCAGCAGTGACCCTTCGACATTAGCTAACTATGGCTACACCTTC.

This rearrangement joins TRBV9 to TRBJ2-2; TRBD1 might be the D (5 bases). CDR3 length: 14 residues. Germline V CDR1 and CDR2: SGDLS, YYNGEE. V was cut by 2 bases and J by 6 bases, with 11 bases left in between. The CDR3 DNA reads TGTGCCAGCAGCGTTCAGGGAAGGGCCGGGGAGCTGTTTTTT. As protein: CASSVQGRAGELFF.

This clone has a single count. The V gene is TRBV18, the J gene TRBJ2-3; D gene uncertain. Germline V gene lookup returns CDR1 KGHSH and CDR2 LQKENI. This CDR3 spans 12 amino acids. The germline V and J ends were trimmed by 2 bases and 6 bases, with 6 bases remaining between them. The CDR3 sequence is CASSPFTDTQYF. For the CDR3, the DNA is TGTGCCAGCTCACCATTTACTGATACGCAGTATTTT.

This chain connects TRBV5-1 to TRBJ2-1; D gene uncertain. This CDR3 region has 14 residues. V was pared by 2 bases and J by 4 bases, with 10 bases between. Germline V gene data show CDR1 as SGHRS and CDR2 as YFSETQ. In DNA form, the CDR3 reads TGCGCCAGCAGCTTAGGTACAGAATACAATGAGCAGTTCTTC. Translating gives CASSLGTEYNEQFF.

The DNA of the CDR3 is TGTGCCAGTAGTACTAGGACTAGCGGGAGACTATCGAATGAGCAGTTCTTC. Protein: CASSTRTSGRLSNEQFF. This chain connects TRBV19 to TRBJ2-1, with TRBD2 matching over 13 bases. Germline V gene data show CDR1 as LNHDA and CDR2 as SQIVND (reference sequence). This CDR3 spans 17 amino acids. With V trimmed by 4 bases and J by 7 bases, 10 bases remained unmatched.

The chain joins TRBV2 to TRBJ1-5, with 10 positions matching TRBD1. Unmatched junction bases numbered 7, after V lost 7 bases and J lost 4 bases. This CDR3 is 15 amino acids long. Germline V gives CDR1 SNHLY, CDR2 FYNNEI. The CDR3 region has the DNA TGTGCCAGCAAACGGGGACAGGGGCTTAATCAGCCCCAGCATTTT. It codes for CASKRGQGLNQPQHF.

This chain links TRBV7-9 with TRBJ2-3, with TRBD2 matching 7 bases. CDR1 is SEHNR and CDR2 is FQNEAQ in the germline V gene (reference sequence). Trimming took 0 bases from V and 6 from J; bases not matched to a gene: 6. CDR3 length: 15 residues. The CDR3 DNA reads TGTGCCAGCAGCTTAGCGGGAGGGCCAGGGGATACGCAGTATTTT. Translating gives CASSLAGGPGDTQYF.

This chain uses TRBV19 with TRBJ1-4; the match to TRBD1 covers 7 bases. The CDR3 runs to 14 residues. CDR1 is LNHDA and CDR2 is SQIVND in the germline V gene (reference sequence). V was pared by 6 bases and J by 8 bases, with 9 bases of the junction left unmatched. The CDR3 DNA follows: TGTGCCAGTAGGGTTTCGACAGGGTACGAAAAACTGTTTTTT. Translation: CASRVSTGYEKLFF.

V is TRBV9 and J is TRBJ2-1; TRBD2 matches at 12 bases. The CDR3 is made up of 18 amino acids. Germline assignment: CDR1 SGDLS and CDR2 YYNGEE. The V gene end was trimmed by 3 bases and the J gene end by 9 bases; junction bases not matched to a gene: 16. CDR3 in amino acids: CASSARLAGVRGESEQFF. In DNA, the CDR3 is TGTGCCAGCAGCGCCAGACTAGCGGGAGTCCGGGGGGAGAGTGAGCAGTTCTTC.

The J gene is TRBJ2-7, the V gene TRBV7-9; TRBD1 aligns across 9 bases. The germline V gene encodes CDR1 SEHNR and CDR2 FQNEAQ (reference sequence). The CDR3 loop spans 15 amino acids. Unmatched junction bases numbered 6, after V lost 6 bases and J lost 0 bases. The CDR3 reads CASSPWDRASYEQYF. In DNA, the CDR3 is TGTGCCAGCAGTCCTTGGGACAGGGCCTCCTACGAGCAGTACTTC.

The chain recombines TRBV5-4 with TRBJ2-3; D remains ambiguous. Germline V gene data show CDR1 as SGHNT and CDR2 as YYREEE (reference sequence). V lost 4 bases, J lost 2 bases, and 5 bases lay in between. The CDR3 is made up of 12 amino acids. CDR3 in amino acids: CASSPNTDTQYF. CDR3 nucleotides: TGTGCCAGCAGCCCCAACACAGATACGCAGTATTTT.

The V gene is TRBV9, the J gene TRBJ2-3; 11 nucleotides agree with TRBD2. J was trimmed by 0 bases and V by 3 bases; bases with no gene match: 0. This CDR3 comprises 15 residues. Germline CDR1 reads SGDLS; CDR2 reads YYNGEE. CDR3 sequence: CASSGLAGSTDTQYF. The CDR3 nucleotides read TGTGCCAGCAGCGGACTAGCGGGGAGCACAGATACGCAGTATTTT.

This chain connects TRBV4-2 to TRBJ1-1; perhaps TRBD1 as D (6 bases). This CDR3 region has 13 residues. Germline V gene lookup returns CDR1 LGHNA and CDR2 YNFKEQ. Trimming took off 1 base at V and 6 bases at J, with 9 bases between the two ends. CDR3 in DNA: TGTGCCAGCAGCCAAGGACAGGTCTCTGAAGCTTTCTTT. Encoded protein: CASSQGQVSEAFF.

This rearrangement joins TRBV5-1 to TRBJ2-2; tentatively, D is TRBD2 (5 bases). Trimming pared 2 bases from V and 4 bases from J, leaving 6 bases between. In germline, CDR1 is SGHRS, CDR2 YFSETQ. CDR3 size: 13 residues. In DNA, the CDR3 is TGCGCCAGCAGCTTCGAGGGCACCGGGGAGCTGTTTTTT. Protein sequence: CASSFEGTGELFF.

The rearrangement links TRBV2 to TRBJ2-7, with 14 bases aligning to TRBD2. The V gene end was trimmed by 5 bases and the J gene end by 6 bases; junction bases not matched to a gene: 15. Per germline, CDR1 SNHLY and CDR2 FYNNEI. This CDR3 region has 18 residues. The CDR3 is CASSRRLAGGSTGGEQYF. In nucleotides, the CDR3 is TGTGCCAGCAGTCGGAGACTAGCGGGAGGGTCCACCGGTGGCGAGCAGTACTTC.

V usage is TRBV7-2 and J usage is TRBJ2-3; 8 positions match TRBD1. This CDR3 region has 17 residues. J gave up 0 bases and V 5 bases, and 10 bases lay outside the gene matches. CDR1 and CDR2 from the germline V gene are SGHTA and FQGNSA. CDR3 DNA sequence: TGTGCCAGCAGCCTACCATTTGGGGACAGGAGCACAGATACGCAGTATTTT. Its protein is CASSLPFGDRSTDTQYF.